This passage covers 16 T cell receptor beta chains from one sample sequenced in a study of T-cell memory formation after mild COVID-19. TCRdb analysed the 5' RACE reads with MiXCR anew, one entry per CDR3 protein. The sample shows hundreds of thousands of distinct CDR3 sequences, roughly 15% of them seen only once. The sequenced material came from PBMCs or a T cell subset sorted from them (not recorded which). The receptors were gathered from a man between 18 and 35 years old who had mild COVID-19 (a few samples of this study predate the infection). Cell type and time point are not known.

This chain joins TRBV6-1 and TRBJ1-3; D is ambiguous. CDR1 and CDR2 from the germline V gene are MNHNS and SASEGT. The CDR3 is made up of 12 amino acids. Trimming pared 3 bases from V and 7 bases from J, leaving 7 bases between. CDR3 loop: CASSDPANTIYF. The DNA of the CDR3 is TGTGCCAGCAGTGATCCGGCTAACACCATATATTTT.

The V call is TRBV7-3, the J call TRBJ2-3; 11 nucleotides line up with TRBD2. The CDR3 totals 15 residues. From germline, CDR1 is SGHTA and CDR2 FQGTGA. V lost 5 bases to trimming and J lost 0 bases; unmatched junction nucleotides: 1. CDR3 in amino acids: CASSRLAGSTDTQYF. DNA of the CDR3: TGTGCCAGCAGCCGACTAGCGGGGAGCACAGATACGCAGTATTTT.

The CDR3 loop reads CASSPEWQGADNSPLHF. CDR3 sequence (DNA): TGCGCCAGCAGCCCAGAATGGCAGGGGGCGGATAATTCACCCCTCCACTTT. The chain recombines TRBV4-3 with TRBJ1-6, with TRBD1 matching over 8 bases. The V gene's germline CDR1 is LGHNA and CDR2 YSLEER. CDR3 length: 17 amino acids. Trimming cost V 4 bases and J 5 bases; bases outside gene matches: 10.

The V and J genes are TRBV5-6 and TRBJ1-2, with D possibly TRBD1 on 5 matching bases. This CDR3 region has 15 residues. V gave up 4 bases and J gave up 8 bases, with 21 bases separating them. Looked up from germline, CDR1 is SGHDT and CDR2 is YYEEEE. CDR3 sequence (DNA): TGTGCCAGCAGCCTAGGTGGGGCCCCGGGCGGCGGCTACACCTTC. Encoded protein: CASSLGGAPGGGYTF.

The rearrangement uses TRBV5-5 and TRBJ2-3; perhaps TRBD2 as D (6 bases). V was shortened by 3 bases and J by 0 bases, with 14 bases between the two germline ends. Germline CDR1 reads SGHKS; CDR2 reads YYEKEE (reference sequence). This CDR3 contains 16 residues. CDR3 sequence reads: CASSWGVGGSTDTQYF. The CDR3 DNA follows: TGTGCCAGCAGCTGGGGGGTCGGTGGAAGCACAGATACGCAGTATTTT.

This clonotype was counted only a few times. This chain joins TRBV3-1 and TRBJ1-1; D is unresolved. Trimming pared 0 bases from V and 6 bases from J, leaving 17 bases between. This CDR3 contains 16 residues. In germline, CDR1 is LGHDT, CDR2 YNNKEL (reference sequence). CDR3 in DNA: TGTGCCAGCAGCCAAGAAGGACGGTGGGCGAAGTCTGAAGCTTTCTTT. It translates to CASSQEGRWAKSEAFF.

This clonotype was counted many times. V and J are TRBV7-2 and TRBJ2-1; the D gene is possibly TRBD1 (6 bases). Trimming took off 1 base at V and 8 bases at J, with 15 bases between the two ends. CDR3 length equals 15 residues. Germline-derived CDR1 and CDR2 are SGHTA and FQGNSA. The CDR3 reads CASSLGRGQLDEQFF. The CDR3, as DNA: TGTGCCAGCAGCTTAGGTCGGGGACAACTCGATGAGCAGTTCTTC.

This clonotype showed up just a few times. The chain couples TRBV6-2 or TRBV6-3 to TRBJ2-4, with 9 positions matching TRBD2. The length of the CDR3 is 16 residues. The ends lost 4 bases at V and 1 base at J; junction bases unmatched: 5. Germline CDR1 MNHEY, CDR2 SVGEGT. The CDR3 coding sequence is TGTGCCAGCAGTTGGGGCGGGGGGGCGGCCAAAAACATTCAGTACTTC. Protein: CASSWGGGAAKNIQYF.

The chain is built from TRBV2 and TRBJ2-7, with 9 bases fitting TRBD1. This CDR3 contains 14 residues. Germline V gene data show CDR1 as SNHLY and CDR2 as FYNNEI. J was trimmed by 4 bases and V by 7 bases; bases with no gene match: 8. The CDR3 region has the DNA TGTGCCAGCACTGGGACAGGGCTTAGGTACGAGCAGTACTTC. Translation: CASTGTGLRYEQYF.

This clonotype was counted a few times. The chain has TRBV20-1 and TRBJ2-7; D is undetermined. The germline CDR1 and CDR2 sequences are DFQATT and SNEGSKA (reference sequence). V shed 2 bases and J shed 4 bases, with 12 bases lying between them. The CDR3 has 13 residues. The CDR3 loop reads CSARSKPRYEQYV. DNA for the CDR3: TGCAGTGCTAGAAGCAAACCGCGTTACGAGCAGTACGTC.

The CDR3 is CASSPQTKADTQYF. In DNA, the CDR3 is TGTGCCAGCTCACCACAAACCAAAGCAGATACGCAGTATTTT. The V call is TRBV18, the J call TRBJ2-3; unclear D gene. Germline values: CDR1 KGHSH, CDR2 LQKENI. This CDR3 is built from 14 residues. The V end was cut by 1 base, the J end by 4 bases, with 9 bases between.

This clonotype was observed many times. The J gene is TRBJ2-2, the V gene TRBV20-1; weak D call: TRBD1 (5 bases). Looked up from germline, CDR1 is DFQATT and CDR2 is SNEGSKA (reference sequence). Trimming pared 1 base from V and 6 bases from J, leaving 12 bases between. This CDR3 contains 14 residues. CDR3 nucleotide sequence: TGCAGTGCTAGAGTATTTCAGGGCGCCGGGGAGCTGTTTTTT. It codes for CSARVFQGAGELFF.

This clonotype was detected a few times. The chain combines TRBV3-1 with TRBJ1-2; D ambiguous. The V and J ends lost 6 bases and 4 bases respectively, with 9 bases between them. The germline gives CDR1 LGHDT, CDR2 YNNKEL (reference sequence). The CDR3 sequence is 12 residues long. CDR3 sequence reads: CASRSDGYGYTF. The CDR3 DNA is TGTGCCAGCAGGTCGGACGGCTATGGCTACACCTTC. The variable domain in full, completed from reference TRBV3-1 and TRBJ1-2, reads DTAVSQTPKYLVTQMGNDKSIKCEQNLGHDTMYWYKQDSKKFLKIMFSYNNKELIINETVPNRFSPKSPDKAHLNLHINSLELGDSAVYFCASRSDGYGYTFGSGTRLTVV.

Note on this clonotype: Possible read error: a much larger clone is one base away. This sequence joins TRBV20-1 and TRBJ2-5; D is unclear. Germline V gene data show CDR1 as DFQATT and CDR2 as SNEGSKA (reference sequence). The CDR3 covers 15 residues. Trimming stripped 3 bases from V and 0 bases from J, with 14 bases between. CDR3 coding DNA: TGCAGTGCTAGTGGCCGGTTGTGGTACCAAGAGACCCAGTACTTC. Amino acids: CSASGRLWYQETQYF.

This chain uses TRBV4-2 with TRBJ2-2; D remains unclear. V lost 0 bases and J lost 6, with 5 bases in between. CDR1 is LGHNA, CDR2 YNFKEQ, per germline. This CDR3 has 13 residues. Here the CDR3 reads CASSQDRAGELFF. CDR3 DNA: TGTGCCAGCAGCCAAGATAGGGCCGGGGAGCTGTTTTTT.

The chain recombines TRBV5-1 with TRBJ1-6; 7 bases are a match to TRBD1. The length of the CDR3 is 15 residues. Trimming took 4 bases from V and 4 from J; bases not matched to a gene: 5. The germline V gene encodes CDR1 SGHRS and CDR2 YFSETQ. The CDR3 protein is CASSAGTAYNSPLHF. The CDR3 DNA follows: TGCGCCAGCAGCGCCGGGACAGCTTATAATTCACCCCTCCACTTT.